What follows is one T cell receptor beta chain and its context. Antigen: not known. The data stem from a study of monozygotic twins with inflammatory bowel disease. Study-level points and caveats: Patient repertoire variability may have increased through differing immunosuppressive treatments.

TCRdb reprocessed the 5' RACE reads; each CDR3 protein has one entry and no DNA is given. Across some 83,000 distinct CDR3 sequences, the top ten clones capture roughly 7.4% of the sample. The sequence derives from a human donor with ulcerative colitis or Crohn's disease, or a healthy co-twin of an affected twin (not recorded which). Material: blood.

The CDR3 loop is CASSEDRGGTEAFF. V and J are TRBV6-1 and TRBJ1-1; TCRdb lists TRBD1, though no DNA is available to test this call. The CDR3 spans 14 residues. Germline values: CDR1 MNHNS, CDR2 SASEGT.